This T cell receptor (beta chain) was profiled in a study of T cell repertoires in cytomegalovirus infection. The germline V gene has CDR1 MNHNS and CDR2 SASEGT. The length of the CDR3 is 15 residues. V dropped 3 bases and J dropped 4 bases, with 15 bases sitting between them. MiXCR, run by TCRdb on the reads, gives a single entry per CDR3 protein. The table includes approximately 590,000 distinct CDR3 sequences, roughly 42% detected once. Comment on this clonotype: The antigen remains undetermined.

Material: cultured PBMCs, obtained from culture after CMV antigen stimulation. The clonotype comes from a human donor in good health (CMV status not recorded). Some clones in this sample may be carry-over from other donors' samples. This chain links TRBV6-1 with TRBJ1-1, with no clear D. This CDR3 is CASSDGRVLGTEAFF. The CDR3 nucleotides are TGTGCCAGCAGTGATGGACGTGTCCTAGGCACTGAAGCTTTCTTT.